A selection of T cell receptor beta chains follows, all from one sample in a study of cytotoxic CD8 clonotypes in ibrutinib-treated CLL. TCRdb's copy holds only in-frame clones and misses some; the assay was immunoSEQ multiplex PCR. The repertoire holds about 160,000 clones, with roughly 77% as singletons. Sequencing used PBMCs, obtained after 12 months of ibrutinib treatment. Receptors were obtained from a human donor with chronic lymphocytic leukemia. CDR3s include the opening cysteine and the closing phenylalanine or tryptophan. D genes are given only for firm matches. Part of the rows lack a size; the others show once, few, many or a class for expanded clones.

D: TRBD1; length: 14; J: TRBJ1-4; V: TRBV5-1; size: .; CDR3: CASSTGQGREKLFF; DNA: TGCGCCAGCAGTACCGGACAGGGTCGGGAAAAACTGTTTTTT
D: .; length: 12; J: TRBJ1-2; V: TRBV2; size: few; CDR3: CASSEGLHGYTF; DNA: TGTGCCAGCAGTGAGGGGCTGCATGGCTACACCTTC
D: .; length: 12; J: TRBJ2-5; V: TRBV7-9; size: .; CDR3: CASSLYQETQYF; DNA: TGTGCCAGCAGCCTGTACCAAGAGACCCAGTACTTC
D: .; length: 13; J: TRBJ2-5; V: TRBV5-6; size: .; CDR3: CASILWGGETQYF; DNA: TGTGCCAGCATCCTCTGGGGAGGAGAGACCCAGTACTTC
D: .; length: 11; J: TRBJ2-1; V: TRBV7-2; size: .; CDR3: CASSRYNEQFF; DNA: TGTGCCAGCAGCCGTTACAATGAGCAGTTCTTC
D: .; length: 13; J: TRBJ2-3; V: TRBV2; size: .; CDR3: CARRGSSTDTQYF; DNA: TGTGCCAGAAGGGGGAGCAGCACAGATACGCAGTATTTT
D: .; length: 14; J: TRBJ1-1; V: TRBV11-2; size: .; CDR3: CASSLYQGGNEAFF; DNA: TGTGCCAGCAGCTTATACCAGGGCGGTAATGAAGCTTTCTTT
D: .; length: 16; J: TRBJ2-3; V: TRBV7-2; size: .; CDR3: CASSLIRLGRADTQYF; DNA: TGTGCCAGCAGCTTAATAAGGCTGGGCAGGGCAGATACGCAGTATTTT
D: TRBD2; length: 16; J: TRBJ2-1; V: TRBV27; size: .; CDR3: CASSANPGLAYNEQFF; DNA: TGTGCCAGCAGTGCGAACCCGGGACTAGCGTATAATGAGCAGTTCTTC
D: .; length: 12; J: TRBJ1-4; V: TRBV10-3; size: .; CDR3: CAISGTGEKLFF; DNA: TGTGCCATCAGTGGCACAGGGGAAAAACTGTTTTTT
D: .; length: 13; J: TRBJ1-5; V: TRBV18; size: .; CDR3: CASSPGGEQPQHF; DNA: TGTGCCAGCTCACCAGGGGGCGAGCAGCCCCAGCATTTT
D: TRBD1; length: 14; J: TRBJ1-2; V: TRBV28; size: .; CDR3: CASRSQGDNYGYTF; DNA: TGTGCCAGCAGATCACAGGGGGATAACTATGGCTACACCTTC
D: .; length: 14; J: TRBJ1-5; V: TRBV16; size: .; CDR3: CASSPRPGDQPQHF; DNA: TGTGCCAGCAGCCCCAGACCAGGGGATCAGCCCCAGCATTTT
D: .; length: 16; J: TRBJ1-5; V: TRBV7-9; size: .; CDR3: CASSFLGIGSNQPQHF; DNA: TGTGCCAGCAGCTTTCTGGGTATAGGAAGCAATCAGCCCCAGCATTTT
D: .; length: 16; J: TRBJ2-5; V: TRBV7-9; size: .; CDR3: CASSSFPRRGGETQYF; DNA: TGTGCCAGCAGCTCCTTCCCGAGAAGGGGAGGAGAGACCCAGTACTTC
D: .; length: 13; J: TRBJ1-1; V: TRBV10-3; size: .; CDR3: CAITPTENTEAFF; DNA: TGTGCCATCACCCCGACAGAGAACACTGAAGCTTTCTTT
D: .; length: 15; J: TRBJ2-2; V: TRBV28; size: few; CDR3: CASSSGATNTGELFF; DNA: TGTGCCAGCAGTTCGGGGGCGACGAACACCGGGGAGCTGTTTTTT
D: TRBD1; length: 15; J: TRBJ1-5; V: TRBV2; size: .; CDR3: CASSERAGGHQPQHF; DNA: TGTGCCAGCAGTGAAAGGGCAGGGGGCCATCAGCCCCAGCATTTT
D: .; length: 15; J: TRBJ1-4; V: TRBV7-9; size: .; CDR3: CASSLGQTQGEKLFF; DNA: TGTGCCAGCAGCTTAGGGCAGACCCAAGGGGAAAAACTGTTTTTT
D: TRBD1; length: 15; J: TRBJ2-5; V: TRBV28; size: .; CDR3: CASSRTGTLSKTQYF; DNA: TGTGCCAGCAGTCGGACAGGGACTTTATCCAAGACCCAGTACTTC
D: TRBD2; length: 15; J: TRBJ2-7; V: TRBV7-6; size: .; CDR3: CASSLARGSGIEQYF; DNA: TGTGCCAGCAGCTTAGCGCGGGGCAGCGGGATCGAGCAGTACTTC
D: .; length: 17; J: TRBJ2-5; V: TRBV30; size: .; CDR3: CAWSIRPGGAIGGTQYF; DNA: TGTGCCTGGAGTATCCGACCCGGGGGCGCGATCGGTGGGACCCAGTACTTC
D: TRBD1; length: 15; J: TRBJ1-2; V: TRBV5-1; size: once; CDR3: CASSTRDRGDYGYTF; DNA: TGCGCCAGCAGCACCCGGGACAGGGGTGACTATGGCTACACCTTC
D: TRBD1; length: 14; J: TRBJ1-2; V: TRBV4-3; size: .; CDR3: CASSPGGPSYGYTF; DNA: TGCGCCAGCAGCCCAGGGGGCCCGAGTTATGGCTACACCTTC
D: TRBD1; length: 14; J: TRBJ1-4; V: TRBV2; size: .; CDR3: CASRATGVGEKLFF; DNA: TGTGCCAGCAGGGCGACAGGGGTGGGTGAAAAACTGTTTTTT
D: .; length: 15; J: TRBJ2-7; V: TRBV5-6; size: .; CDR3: CASSLRRGSSYEQYF; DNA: TGTGCCAGCAGCTTGAGGAGAGGGAGCTCCTACGAGCAGTACTTC
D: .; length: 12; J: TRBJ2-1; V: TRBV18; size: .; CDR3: CASSQTTNEQFF; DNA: TGTGCCAGCTCACAAACTACCAATGAGCAGTTCTTC
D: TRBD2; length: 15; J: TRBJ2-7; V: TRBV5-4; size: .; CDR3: CASSSGTSGQDEQYF; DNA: TGTGCCAGCAGCTCCGGGACTAGCGGACAGGACGAGCAGTACTTC
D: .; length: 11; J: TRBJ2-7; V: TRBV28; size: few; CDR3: CASIGRYEQYF; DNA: TGTGCCAGCATAGGCCGCTACGAGCAGTACTTC
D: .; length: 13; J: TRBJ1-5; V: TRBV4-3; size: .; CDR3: CASSQDSNQPQHF; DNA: TGCGCCAGCAGCCAAGATTCCAATCAGCCCCAGCATTTT
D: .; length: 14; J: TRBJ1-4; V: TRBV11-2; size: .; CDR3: CASSLARADEKLFF; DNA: TGTGCCAGCAGCTTAGCCAGGGCGGATGAAAAACTGTTTTTT
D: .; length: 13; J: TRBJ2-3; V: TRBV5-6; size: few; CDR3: CASSLSTEDTQYF; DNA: TGTGCCAGCAGTCTCTCTACGGAAGATACGCAGTATTTT
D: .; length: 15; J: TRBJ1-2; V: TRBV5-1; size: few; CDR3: CASSQTGPDSGGYTF; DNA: TGCGCCAGTTCGCAGACAGGACCGGATTCGGGTGGCTACACCTTC
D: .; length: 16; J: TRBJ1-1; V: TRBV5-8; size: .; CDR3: CASSSFYIDMNTEAFF; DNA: TGTGCCAGCAGCTCCTTCTACATAGACATGAACACTGAAGCTTTCTTT
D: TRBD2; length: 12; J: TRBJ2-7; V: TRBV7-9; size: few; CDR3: CASSSERGPEYF; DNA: TGTGCCAGCAGCTCGGAGCGGGGGCCAGAGTACTTC
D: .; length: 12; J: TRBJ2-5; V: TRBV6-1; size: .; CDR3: CASSVGGETQYF; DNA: TGTGCCAGCAGTGTGGGGGGTGAGACCCAGTACTTC
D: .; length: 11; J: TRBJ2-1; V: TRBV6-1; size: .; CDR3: CASRSRNEQFF; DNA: TGTGCCAGCAGGAGCCGGAATGAGCAGTTCTTC
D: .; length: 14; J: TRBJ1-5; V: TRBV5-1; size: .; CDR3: CASSFGPNSGPQHF; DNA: TGCGCCAGCAGCTTCGGGCCAAACAGTGGGCCCCAGCATTTT
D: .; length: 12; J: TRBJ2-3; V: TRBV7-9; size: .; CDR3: CASSLSTDTQYF; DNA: TGTGCCAGCAGCTTGAGCACAGATACGCAGTATTTT
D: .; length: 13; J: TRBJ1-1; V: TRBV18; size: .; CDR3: CASSKTQNTEAFF; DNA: TGTGCCAGCTCAAAGACCCAGAACACTGAAGCTTTCTTT